The present TCR beta chain was sequenced within a study of response to subunit inactivated influenza vaccine. TCRdb fed the RT-PCR reads into MiXCR, producing one record per CDR3 protein. The data show about 540,000 distinct CDR3 sequences, around a quarter seen once. This clonotype appeared many times. Trimming removed 0 bases from V and 6 bases from J, with 17 bases in between. This CDR3 is 17 amino acids long. Germline CDR1 is LNHNV and CDR2 is YYDKDF (reference sequence). These data were also reused for a study on T cells expressing NK-cell markers. That investigation notes: Synthesis of TCR beta cDNA relied on 5'RACE template switching carrying UMIs. There were seven HCMV-seropositive donors and one seronegative donor among the eight sequenced.

The sequences come from CD4+ T cells sorted from PBMCs, collected less than 13 days after vaccination. The chain combines TRBV15 with TRBJ2-2; D unresolved. This TCR came from a man aged 50 to 59 who received an inactivated influenza vaccine. The CDR3 is CATSRDLSWWEAGELFF. CDR3 nucleotide sequence: TGTGCCACCAGCAGAGACCTTAGCTGGTGGGAAGCCGGGGAGCTGTTTTTT.